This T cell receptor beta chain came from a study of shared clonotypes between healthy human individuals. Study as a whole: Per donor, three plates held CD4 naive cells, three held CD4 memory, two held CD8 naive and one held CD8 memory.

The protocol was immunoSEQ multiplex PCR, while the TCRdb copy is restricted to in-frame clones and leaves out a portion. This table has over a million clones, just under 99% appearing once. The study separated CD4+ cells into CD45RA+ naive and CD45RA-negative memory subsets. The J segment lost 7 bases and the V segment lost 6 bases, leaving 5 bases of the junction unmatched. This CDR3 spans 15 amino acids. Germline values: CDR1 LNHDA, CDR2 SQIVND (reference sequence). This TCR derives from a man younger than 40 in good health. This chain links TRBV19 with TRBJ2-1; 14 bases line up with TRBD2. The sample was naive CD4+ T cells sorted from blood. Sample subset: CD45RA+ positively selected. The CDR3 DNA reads TGTGCCAGTAGGCCAGGGACTAGCGGGAGTAATGAGCAGTTCTTC. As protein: CASRPGTSGSNEQFF.